A selection of T cell receptor beta chains follows, all from one sample in a study of CD8+ T cells in alopecia areata. The data were produced by immunoSEQ multiplex PCR, yet TCRdb's version contains in-frame clones alone and is incomplete. The sample yields roughly 140,000 clones, about 47% seen once. Sequencing used CD4+ T cells sorted from blood, obtained at week 0. The receptors were sampled from a human donor with alopecia areata. CDR3s include the opening cysteine and the closing phenylalanine or tryptophan. The D gene is left open where the match is weak. Expanded clones are given a class, and other clones once, few, many or no size at all.

NA,NA,TRBJ1-2,TRBV25-1,CASTDSPTRGYTF,TGTGCCAGCACGGACAGCCCAACAAGAGGCTACACCTTC
NA,NA,TRBJ2-1,TRBV29-1,CSVADRDLRYNEQFF,TGCAGCGTTGCAGACCGGGACTTGAGATACAATGAGCAGTTCTTC
NA,NA,TRBJ1-5,TRBV5-1,CASRQDSNQPQHF,TGCGCCAGCAGGCAAGATAGCAATCAGCCCCAGCATTTT
TRBD1,NA,TRBJ1-1,TRBV5-1,CASSLGQENTEAFF,TGCGCCAGCAGCCTTGGACAGGAGAACACTGAAGCTTTCTTT
NA,NA,TRBJ2-5,TRBV5-1,CASSLTGSQETQYF,TGCGCCAGCAGCTTGACAGGGTCTCAAGAGACCCAGTACTTC
NA,NA,TRBJ2-7,TRBV7-2,CASSPPGWPSEQYF,TGTGCCAGCAGCCCGCCCGGTTGGCCCTCCGAGCAGTACTTC
TRBD2,NA,TRBJ2-4,TRBV30,CAWSVSSGKNIQYF,TGTGCCTGGAGTGTTTCTAGCGGAAAAAACATTCAGTACTTC
NA,NA,TRBJ2-3,TRBV5-1,CASSLAQQNTQYF,TGCGCCAGCAGCTTGGCCCAACAGAATACGCAGTATTTT
NA,NA,TRBJ2-2,TRBV30,CAWSQGTGELFF,TGTGCCTGGAGCCAAGGCACCGGGGAGCTGTTTTTT
NA,once,TRBJ2-5,TRBV9,CASSKGGSRETQYF,TGTGCCAGCAGCAAGGGGGGATCTCGAGAGACCCAGTACTTC
NA,NA,TRBJ2-2,TRBV7-6,CASSLRSQAGELFF,TGTGCCAGCAGCTTACGATCTCAGGCCGGGGAGCTGTTTTTT
NA,few,TRBJ2-3,TRBV30,CAWSVLRDRYTDTQYF,TGTGCCTGGAGTGTACTGCGGGACAGATACACAGATACGCAGTATTTT
NA,few,TRBJ1-5,TRBV2,CASSGGNNQPQHF,TGTGCCAGCAGTGGAGGGAACAATCAGCCCCAGCATTTT
TRBD2,NA,TRBJ2-7,TRBV7-3,CASSSKLAGKSYEQYF,TGTGCCAGCAGCTCCAAACTAGCGGGGAAATCCTACGAGCAGTACTTC
NA,NA,TRBJ2-3,TRBV2,CASSQLLSTDTQYF,TGTGCCAGCAGCCAGCTCTTAAGCACAGATACGCAGTATTTT
NA,NA,TRBJ1-1,TRBV18,CASSPFVGEGEAFF,TGTGCCAGCTCACCATTCGTGGGGGAAGGGGAAGCTTTCTTT
TRBD2,once,TRBJ2-5,TRBV30,CAWSRGAGGPDETQYF,TGTGCCTGGAGTAGGGGAGCGGGAGGGCCCGATGAGACCCAGTACTTC
NA,NA,TRBJ2-7,TRBV20-1,CSAARGYEQYF,TGCAGTGCAGCTAGGGGCTACGAGCAGTACTTC
NA,NA,TRBJ2-2,TRBV29-1,CSVLPGGKNTGELFF,TGCAGCGTTCTGCCGGGGGGCAAGAACACCGGGGAGCTGTTTTTT
NA,few,TRBJ2-1,TRBV29-1,CSVEAHEGGEQFF,TGCAGCGTTGAAGCCCACGAGGGCGGTGAGCAGTTCTTC
TRBD1,NA,TRBJ1-2,TRBV6-5,CASGTGVYGYTF,TGTGCCAGCGGGACAGGGGTTTATGGCTACACCTTC
NA,NA,TRBJ2-1,TRBV30,CAWSEGNGANEQFF,TGTGCCTGGAGTGAGGGGAATGGGGCCAATGAGCAGTTCTTC
TRBD2,NA,TRBJ2-3,TRBV11-3,CASSSRSGSPLGDTQYF,TGTGCCAGCAGCTCCCGAAGCGGGAGTCCACTGGGAGATACGCAGTATTTT
TRBD1,few,TRBJ2-6,TRBV29-1,CSVVGGAGANVLTF,TGCAGCGTTGTAGGGGGCGCTGGGGCCAACGTCCTGACTTTC
NA,once,TRBJ2-1,TRBV4-2,CASSQEGGSYNEQFF,TGTGCCAGCAGCCAAGAGGGAGGCTCCTACAATGAGCAGTTCTTC
TRBD2,NA,TRBJ2-1,TRBV5-1,CASSGGLVVNNEQFF,TGCGCCAGCAGCGGCGGACTAGTAGTCAACAATGAGCAGTTCTTC
TRBD2,NA,TRBJ2-7,TRBV29-1,CSAAGGTTYEQYF,TGCAGCGCCGCGGGGGGGACCACCTACGAGCAGTACTTC
NA,NA,TRBJ2-3,TRBV5-1,CASSRDSTDTQYF,TGCGCCAGCAGCCGGGACAGCACAGATACGCAGTATTTT
NA,NA,TRBJ2-5,TRBV7-9,CASSYSRSAGETQYF,TGTGCCAGCAGCTACTCACGGTCGGCGGGCGAGACCCAGTACTTC
NA,medium-sized,TRBJ2-6,TRBV27,CASSLSLRSGANVLTF,TGTGCCAGCAGTTTATCTTTACGCTCTGGGGCCAACGTCCTGACTTTC
NA,many,TRBJ2-1,TRBV7-9,CASSHGHPAAAGDEQFF,TGTGCCAGCAGCCATGGCCATCCAGCAGCAGCTGGGGATGAGCAGTTCTTC
NA,NA,TRBJ2-6,TRBV27,CASSSSGGNVLTF,TGTGCCAGCAGTTCCTCTGGAGGCAACGTCCTGACTTTC
NA,NA,TRBJ1-1,TRBV29-1,CSATDGANTEAFF,TGCAGCGCTACCGACGGAGCGAACACTGAAGCTTTCTTT
TRBD1,NA,TRBJ2-3,TRBV7-8,CASGKTGDQRTDTQYF,TGTGCCAGCGGTAAGACAGGGGACCAACGCACAGATACGCAGTATTTT
NA,few,TRBJ1-1,TRBV21-1,CASNLGNRRLMNTEAFF,TGTGCCAGCAACCTCGGGAACAGGAGACTCATGAACACTGAAGCTTTCTTT
NA,once,TRBJ2-2,TRBV19,CASSGMAGELFF,TGTGCCAGTAGCGGGATGGCCGGGGAGCTGTTTTTT
NA,NA,TRBJ1-5,TRBV6-1,CASSDPYSDQPQHF,TGTGCCAGCAGTGATCCCTATAGCGATCAGCCCCAGCATTTT
NA,few,TRBJ2-7,TRBV13,CASSPRGSDEQYF,TGTGCCAGCAGCCCCCGGGGGTCTGACGAGCAGTACTTC
TRBD1,few,TRBJ1-2,TRBV30,CAWWGQGGGYTF,TGTGCCTGGTGGGGACAGGGTGGGGGCTACACCTTC
NA,NA,TRBJ2-1,TRBV2,CASIPDRGTSEQFF,TGTGCCAGCATTCCCGATCGGGGGACTTCAGAGCAGTTCTTC
TRBD2,once,TRBJ2-1,TRBV29-1,CSVHGTSRYNEQFF,TGCAGCGTCCATGGGACTAGCAGGTACAATGAGCAGTTCTTC
NA,NA,TRBJ1-4,TRBV4-2,CASMGAEREKLFF,TGTGCCAGCATGGGGGCGGAGAGAGAAAAACTGTTTTTT
NA,NA,TRBJ2-5,TRBV29-1,CSVRGRLQETQYF,TGCAGCGTCAGAGGCAGGCTTCAAGAGACCCAGTACTTC
TRBD1,NA,TRBJ1-1,TRBV30,CACRTGADTEAFF,TGTGCCTGCCGGACAGGGGCGGACACTGAAGCTTTCTTT
NA,once,TRBJ2-3,TRBV29-1,CSVELSPRNTQYF,TGCAGCGTTGAACTAAGCCCTCGGAATACGCAGTATTTT
TRBD1,few,TRBJ2-7,TRBV5-1,CASSSIRQGNYEQYF,TGCGCCAGCAGCTCGATAAGACAGGGAAACTACGAGCAGTACTTC
TRBD2,NA,TRBJ2-5,TRBV28,CASSPSSGRVETQYF,TGTGCCAGCAGCCCTTCCAGCGGGAGAGTAGAGACCCAGTACTTC
NA,few,TRBJ2-2,TRBV7-2,CASRLSSLNTGELFF,TGTGCCAGCAGACTCTCGTCCCTGAACACCGGGGAGCTGTTTTTT
NA,NA,TRBJ2-1,TRBV23-1,CASSQPDNYNEQFF,TGCGCCAGCAGTCAACCCGACAACTACAATGAGCAGTTCTTC
NA,NA,TRBJ2-5,TRBV6-5,CASSKGSKTQYF,TGTGCCAGCAGTAAAGGGTCGAAGACCCAGTACTTC
TRBD2,NA,TRBJ2-1,TRBV7-9,CASSAPLAGERNEQFF,TGTGCCAGCAGCGCCCCTTTAGCGGGAGAAAGGAATGAGCAGTTCTTC
NA,NA,TRBJ1-5,TRBV30,CAWSAPGSFQPQHF,TGTGCCTGGAGTGCGCCGGGTAGTTTTCAGCCCCAGCATTTT
TRBD1,few,TRBJ1-1,TRBV6-1,CASSETGGLQAFF,TGTGCCAGCAGTGAGACAGGGGGCTTGCAGGCTTTCTTT
TRBD2,NA,TRBJ2-3,TRBV18,CASSPVSGAGTDTQYF,TGTGCCAGCTCACCGGTTAGCGGGGCCGGCACAGATACGCAGTATTTT
NA,many,TRBJ2-1,TRBV2,CASSFGLPGEQFF,TGTGCCAGCAGTTTTGGACTGCCTGGTGAGCAGTTCTTC
TRBD2,NA,TRBJ2-7,TRBV10-2,CASGQLAHYEQYF,TGCGCCAGCGGTCAACTAGCGCACTACGAGCAGTACTTC
NA,NA,TRBJ2-7,TRBV15,CATSRVGSYEQYF,TGTGCCACCAGCAGAGTCGGCTCCTACGAGCAGTACTTC